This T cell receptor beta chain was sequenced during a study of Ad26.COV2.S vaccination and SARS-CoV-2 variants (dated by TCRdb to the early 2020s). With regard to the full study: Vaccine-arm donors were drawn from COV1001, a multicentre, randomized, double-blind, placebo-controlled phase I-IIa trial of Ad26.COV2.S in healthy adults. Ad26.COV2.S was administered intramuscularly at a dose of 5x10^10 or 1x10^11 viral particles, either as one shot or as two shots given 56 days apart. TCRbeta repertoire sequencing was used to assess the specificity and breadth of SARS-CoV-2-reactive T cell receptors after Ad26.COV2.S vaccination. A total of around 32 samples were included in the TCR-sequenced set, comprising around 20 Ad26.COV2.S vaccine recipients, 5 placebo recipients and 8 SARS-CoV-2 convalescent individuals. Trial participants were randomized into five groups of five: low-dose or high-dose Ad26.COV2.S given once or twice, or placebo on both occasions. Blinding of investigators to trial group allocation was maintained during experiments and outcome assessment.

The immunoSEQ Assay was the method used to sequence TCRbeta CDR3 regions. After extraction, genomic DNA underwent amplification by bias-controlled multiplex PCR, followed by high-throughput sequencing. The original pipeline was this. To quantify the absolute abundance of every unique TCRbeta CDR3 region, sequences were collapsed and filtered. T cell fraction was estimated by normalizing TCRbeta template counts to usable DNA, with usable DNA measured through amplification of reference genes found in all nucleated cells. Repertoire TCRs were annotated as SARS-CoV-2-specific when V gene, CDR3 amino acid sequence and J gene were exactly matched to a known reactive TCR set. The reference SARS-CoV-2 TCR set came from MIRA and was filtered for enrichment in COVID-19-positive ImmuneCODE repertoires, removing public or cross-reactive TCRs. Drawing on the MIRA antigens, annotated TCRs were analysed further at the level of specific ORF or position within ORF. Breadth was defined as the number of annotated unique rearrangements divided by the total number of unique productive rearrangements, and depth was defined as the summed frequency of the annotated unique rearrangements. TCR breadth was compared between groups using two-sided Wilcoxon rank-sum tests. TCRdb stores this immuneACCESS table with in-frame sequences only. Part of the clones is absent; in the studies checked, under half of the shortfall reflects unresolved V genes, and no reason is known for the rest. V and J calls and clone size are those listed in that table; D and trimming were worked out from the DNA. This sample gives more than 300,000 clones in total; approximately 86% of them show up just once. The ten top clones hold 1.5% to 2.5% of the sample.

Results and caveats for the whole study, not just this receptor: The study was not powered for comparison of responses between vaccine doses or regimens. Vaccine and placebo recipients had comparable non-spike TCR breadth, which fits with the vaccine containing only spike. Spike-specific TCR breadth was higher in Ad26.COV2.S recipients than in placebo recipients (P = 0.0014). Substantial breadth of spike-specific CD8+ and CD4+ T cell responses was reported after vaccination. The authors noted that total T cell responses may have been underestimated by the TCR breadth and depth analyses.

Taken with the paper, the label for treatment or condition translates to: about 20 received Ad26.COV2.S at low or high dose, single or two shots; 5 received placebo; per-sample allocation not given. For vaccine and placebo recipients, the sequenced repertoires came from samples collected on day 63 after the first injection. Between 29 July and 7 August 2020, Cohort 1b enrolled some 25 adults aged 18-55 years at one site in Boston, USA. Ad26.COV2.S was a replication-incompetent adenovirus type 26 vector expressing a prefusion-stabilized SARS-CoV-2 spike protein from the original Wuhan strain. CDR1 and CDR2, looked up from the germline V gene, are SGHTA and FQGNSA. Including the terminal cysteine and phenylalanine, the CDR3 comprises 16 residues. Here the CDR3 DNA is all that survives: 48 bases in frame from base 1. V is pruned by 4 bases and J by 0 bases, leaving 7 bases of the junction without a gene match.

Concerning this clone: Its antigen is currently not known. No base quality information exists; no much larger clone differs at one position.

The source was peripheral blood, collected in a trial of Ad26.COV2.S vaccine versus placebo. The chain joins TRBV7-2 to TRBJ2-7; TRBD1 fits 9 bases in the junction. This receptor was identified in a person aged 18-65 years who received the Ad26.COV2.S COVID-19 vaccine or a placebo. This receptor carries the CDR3 CASSSPGQGRSYEQYF. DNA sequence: TGTGCCAGCAGCTCCCCGGGACAGGGCCGCTCCTACGAGCAGTACTTC.